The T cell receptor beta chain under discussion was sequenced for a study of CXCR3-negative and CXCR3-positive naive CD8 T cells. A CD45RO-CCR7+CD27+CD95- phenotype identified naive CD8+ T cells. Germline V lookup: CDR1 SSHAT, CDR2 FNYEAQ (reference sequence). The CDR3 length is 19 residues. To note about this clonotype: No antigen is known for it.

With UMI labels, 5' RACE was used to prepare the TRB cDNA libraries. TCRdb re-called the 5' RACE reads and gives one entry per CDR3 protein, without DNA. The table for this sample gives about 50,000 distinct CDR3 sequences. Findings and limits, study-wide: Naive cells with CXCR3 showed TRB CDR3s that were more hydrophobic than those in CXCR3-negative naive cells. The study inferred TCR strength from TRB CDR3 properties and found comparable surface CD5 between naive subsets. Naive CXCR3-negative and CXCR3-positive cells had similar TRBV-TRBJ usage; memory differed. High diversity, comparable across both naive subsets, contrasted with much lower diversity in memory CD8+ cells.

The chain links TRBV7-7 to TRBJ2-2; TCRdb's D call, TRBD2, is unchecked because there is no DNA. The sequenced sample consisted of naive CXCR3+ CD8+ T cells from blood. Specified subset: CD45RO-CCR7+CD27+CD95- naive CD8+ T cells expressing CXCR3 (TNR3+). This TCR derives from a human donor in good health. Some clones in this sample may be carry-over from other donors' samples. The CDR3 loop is CASSFTGLAGLSNTGELFF.